A single TCR beta chain is shown here with its context. Its antigen is currently unknown. Here immunoSEQ multiplex PCR was the method, and the copy in TCRdb shows in-frame clones only, minus some. The table lists tens of thousands of clones, around 84% of them singletons. V lost 5 bases and J lost 5; bases outside the gene matches: 1. The CDR3 spans 12 residues. Germline values: CDR1 SEHNR, CDR2 FQNEAQ (reference sequence). The sample is drawn from a study of OX40 agonist ivuxolimab in advanced cancers. Overall study: Dose-escalation patients suffered from hepatocellular carcinoma, melanoma, renal cell or head and neck cancer.

General study results and limits: Within 6 weeks, CD4+ and CD8+ blood T cells expanded clonally at 0.1 to 3.0 mg/kg.

Specimen: CD4+ or CD8+ T cells sorted from blood, collected in a trial of the OX40 agonist ivuxolimab. The genes are TRBV7-9 and TRBJ2-7; the match to TRBD1 covers 9 bases. The receptor comes from an adult with an advanced solid tumor such as melanoma, head and neck, liver or kidney cancer. The DNA of the CDR3 is TGTGCCAGCAGCCGGACAGGGGACGAGCAGTACTTC. Its translation is CASSRTGDEQYF.